This TCR beta chain was sequenced in a study of identical twins listed by TCRdb under 2016. Looking at the study overall: TCR alpha and beta repertoires from monozygotic twins, unrelated adults of various ages and cord blood were deep-sequenced to test whether fetal clonotypes persist. To rule out contamination, the twin experiments were replicated at different times with different library preparation protocols. Broad study findings and their caveats: Abundant cord blood beta clonotypes carried fewer insertions; young adult naive repertoires showed a weaker similar trend, while memory repertoires showed none. Compared with coincidental sharing between unrelated individuals, out-of-frame TCR alpha sequences shared between twins had an excess of sequences with low generation probability. In beta out-of-frame sequences, excess twin sharing was weaker, because having fewer shared sequences lowered the signal-to-noise ratio. Because the same donors could not be followed over many years, the conclusions relied on cross-sectional statistical analysis. Recombination models systematically underestimated out-of-frame TCR alpha sharing in monozygotic twins but agreed with sharing between unrelated individuals. Invariant T cells such as MAIT and iNKT could partly confound zero-insertion analyses, although diverse VJ usage argued against such confounding for most clonotypes.

About this clonotype: Its antigen is not yet known. Nothing much larger sits one base from this clone, and base qualities are not available.

The method was 5' RACE. The instrument given in TCRdb is Illumina HiSeq 2000. Template switching introduced a universal primer binding site; the final cDNA contained a unique molecular identifier, enabling accurate counting of TCR cDNA molecules. First-strand cDNA for TCR alpha and beta chains was synthesized from specific primers in the conserved constant-segment region. To control for contamination, every cDNA library was double barcoded, receiving both a SMART-Mk sample barcode and Illumina barcodes. TruSeq adapter sequences, together with Illumina sample barcodes, were added in two successive PCR steps. The Illumina HiSeq platform was used with custom primers to sequence TCR alpha and beta cDNA libraries. Under the source paper's analysis protocol: MiGEC processed the raw reads to extract unique molecular identifiers, while MiXCR was used to determine the CDR3 positions. Recombination models were inferred per individual with the repgenHMM and IGoR tools using an EM algorithm. Shared clonotypes were analyzed with the tcR package in R, and sharing was normalized by the product of cloneset sizes. To study raw recombination free of thymic and clonal selection effects, out-of-frame nonproductive sequences were analyzed. TCRdb reworked the public reads: Q25 trimming with fastp, MiXCR clone assembly, productive beta chains retained. Under each unique CDR3 protein, matching rows form one entry showing the most common genes and DNA. TCRdb's processing, not the authors' own work, is the source of the V and J calls. In all, the sample holds roughly 570,000 distinct CDR3 sequences, and 9.5% to 10% of those were seen once. The top ten hold around 3.2% of the sample.

CDR3 length: 16 amino acids, cysteine to phenylalanine. Only the CDR3 portion is preserved as DNA: 48 bases, with reading frame beginning at the first base. From a lookup of the germline V gene, CDR1 and CDR2 are SGHDT and YYEEEE. V loses 1 base at its end and J loses 4 bases; junction bases beyond the gene matches: 10. Every donor in the study was a healthy Caucasian. Three pairs of female monozygotic twins, all aged roughly 18 to 29 years, made up the twin cohort. Peripheral blood mononuclear cells were used as the source from which RNA for TCR libraries was isolated. The same data also contributed to another study, on yellow fever vaccine responses in identical twins. According to the second study: The T cell response to vaccination in identical twins was reported by the authors to appear partly convergent and partly personalized. The study precisely tracked vaccine-responding T cell clones in identical twins.

This clonotype was sampled from a woman aged 18-29 years in good health. The V and J segments used are TRBV5-6 and TRBJ1-2; the junction holds 7 bases that match TRBD1. Sequenced input: PBMCs. CDR3 reads: CASSLIRQGAAYGYTF. The sequenced DNA: TGTGCCAGCAGCTTGATCCGACAGGGAGCAGCCTATGGCTACACCTTC.